Shown below are 10 T cell receptor beta chains from a single sample sequenced in a study of memory CD8 T cells in hepatitis C reinfection. Indicated time point: pre-reinfection, 55 to 20 weeks before reinfection detection. TCR sequencing was done directly ex vivo on sorted cells, without expansion in vitro. Sequencing was performed with immunoSEQ multiplex PCR; in TCRdb, only in-frame clones are kept and a portion is missing. Here the sample spans under 60,000 clones, roughly 86% being singletons. The sequencing sample was made of naive CD8+ T cells sorted from blood. Receptors were obtained from a man aged 18 to 29 with hepatitis C virus infection.

Judged by abundance, this clone is medium-sized (0.01 to 0.1%). This sequence joins TRBV9 and TRBJ1-1; TRBD1 might be the D (5 bases). Germline V gene sequence: CDR1 SGDLS, CDR2 YYNGEE. This CDR3 is built from 14 residues. The ends were cut back, 5 bases at V and 1 base at J, with 12 bases in the middle. The CDR3 protein is CASSSQGSNTEAFF. The CDR3, as DNA: TGTGCCAGCAGTTCTCAGGGTTCGAACACTGAAGCTTTCTTT. Full variable domain (rest looked up from reference TRBV9 and TRBJ1-1): DSGVTQTPKHLITATGQRVTLRCSPRSGDLSVYWYQQSLDQGLQFLIQYYNGEERAKGNILERFSAQQFPDLHSELNLSSLELGDSALYFCASSSQGSNTEAFFGQGTRLTVV.

The chain has TRBV29-1 and TRBJ2-7, with 11 bases identical to TRBD2. V trimming: 0 bases; J trimming: 2 bases; junction bases outside the gene matches: 3. Germline lookup yields CDR1 SQVTM and CDR2 ANQGSEA. The CDR3 consists of 15 residues. The CDR3 region has the DNA TGCAGCGTTGAAGACGGGACTAGCGGCCCCTACGAGCAGTACTTC. This encodes CSVEDGTSGPYEQYF.

This clone was recorded once. This chain joins TRBV6-6 and TRBJ2-2, with 7 bases identical to TRBD2. The CDR3 has 15 residues. Trimming cost V 10 bases and J 7 bases; bases outside gene matches: 15. Germline values: CDR1 MNHNY, CDR2 SVGAGI (reference sequence). Here the CDR3 DNA reads TGTGCCAACGCCTTGGGGCGGGAGATCATCGGGGAGCTGTTTTTT. It translates to CANALGREIIGELFF.

A remark on this clone: The junction shows a germline mismatch at one end, possibly a read error. The chain employs TRBV9 and TRBJ1-3; 7 nucleotides agree with TRBD1. This CDR3 has 15 residues. The germline CDR1 and CDR2 sequences are SGDLS and YYNGEE. The CDR3 region is CASSATGNSGSTIYF. For the CDR3, the DNA is TGTGCCAGCAGCGCGACAGGGAACTCTGGAAGCACCATATATTTT.

This chain uses TRBV6-5 with TRBJ2-5, with 9 bases that match TRBD1. The CDR3 runs 15 residues. CDR1 and CDR2 (germline): MNHEY, SVGAGI. With 5 bases clipped from V and 4 bases from J, the junction kept 8 bases outside the gene matches. CDR3 sequence: CASSTGQGQGETQYF. The CDR3 DNA reads TGTGCCAGCAGTACCGGACAGGGGCAGGGAGAGACCCAGTACTTC.

This CDR3 reads CASSFSAGGDTQYF. The CDR3 nucleotides read TGTGCCAGCAGCTTTAGCGCGGGGGGGGATACGCAGTATTTT. The chain couples TRBV7-8 to TRBJ2-3; 9 bases agree with TRBD2. The germline V gene has CDR1 SGHVS and CDR2 FQNEAQ. This CDR3 has 14 residues. V lost 3 bases to trimming and J lost 6 bases; unmatched junction nucleotides: 4.

The V call is TRBV28, the J call TRBJ1-1; D unresolved. Trimming took 6 bases from V and 7 from J, leaving 15 bases between them. Germline CDR1 and CDR2: MDHEN and SYDVKM. The CDR3 is 13 amino acids. The CDR3 bases are TGTGCCAGCAGCCCTGACTTCGAACTTGAAGCTTTCTTT. Translating it yields CASSPDFELEAFF.

This chain joins TRBV5-6 and TRBJ2-3; D is unclear. The CDR3 covers 16 residues. V was clipped by 4 bases and J by 4 bases, with 19 bases between them. CDR1 SGHDT and CDR2 YYEEEE come from the germline V gene. In nucleotides, the CDR3 is TGTGCCAGCAGCCTGGACGGCGGCCTGGCCGCAGATACGCAGTATTTT. It codes for CASSLDGGLAADTQYF.

J is TRBJ1-1 and V is TRBV6-5; tentatively, D is TRBD1 (5 bases). V lost 7 bases, J lost 0 bases, and 15 bases lay in between. CDR1 MNHEY and CDR2 SVGAGI come from the germline V gene. This CDR3 contains 15 residues. CDR3 sequence (DNA): TGTGCCAGCACTGCACGGGGGAACATGAACACTGAAGCTTTCTTT. As protein: CASTARGNMNTEAFF.

The chain recombines TRBV6-1 with TRBJ2-7; a weak D match, TRBD1 (5 bases). The CDR3 totals 14 residues. Germline lookup yields CDR1 MNHNS and CDR2 SASEGT. Trimming removed 1 base at V and 6 bases at J, with 13 bases between. The CDR3 DNA reads TGTGCCAGCAGTGAAGTGGCAGGGTCGTCCGAGCAGTACTTC. Amino acids: CASSEVAGSSEQYF.